The 12 T cell receptor beta chains below were found in one sample sequenced in a study of blood T cell repertoires in COVID-19 (dated by TCRdb to the early 2020s). Library preparation employed the immunoSEQ multiplex PCR assay. TCRdb's version of the immuneACCESS table is confined to in-frame rearrangements and falls short of the full clone set. An unresolved V gene accounts for under half of the shortfall where checked; the remainder is of unknown origin. Across this sample there are about 230,000 clones, with about 85% seen only once. Clones ranked in the top ten supply about 8% of the sample. The sample consisted of peripheral blood. Receptor source: a woman of 80 years or more with acute or convalescent COVID-19.

The chain joins TRBV5-4 to TRBJ2-3; 11 bases are a match to TRBD2. Germline CDR1 reads SGHNT; CDR2 reads YYREEE (reference sequence). V lost 4 bases and J lost 2; bases outside the gene matches: 9. CDR3 length equals 17 residues. The CDR3 loop reads CASSVVGTSGTTDTQYF. For the CDR3, the DNA is TGTGCCAGCAGCGTGGTCGGGACTAGCGGCACCACAGATACGCAGTATTTT. The variable domain in full, with the rest retrieved from reference TRBV5-4 and TRBJ2-3, is ETGVTQSPTHLIKTRGQQVTLRCSSQSGHNTVSWYQQALGQGPQFIFQYYREEENGRGNFPPRFSGLQFPNYSSELNVNALELDDSALYLCASSVVGTSGTTDTQYFGPGTRLTVL.

The rearrangement links TRBV12-2 to TRBJ2-5; the DNA was not used to check the table's D call, TRBD1. TRBV12-2 has pseudogene status. The CDR3 length is 21 residues. The CDR3, as DNA: TGTGCAAGTCGCCATCACTGCAGGTCTTGGCAGGGGTCGCCCCATCAAGAGACCCAGTACTTC. Its translation: CASRHHCRSWQGSPHQETQYF.

In this sample, this clone turned up once. The chain is built from TRBV6-1 and TRBJ2-5, with 7 bases lining up with TRBD1. V was pared by 0 bases and J by 0 bases, with 4 bases of the junction left unmatched. This CDR3 has 16 residues. Germline assignment: CDR1 MNHNS and CDR2 SASEGT. CDR3 nucleotide sequence: TGTGCCAGCAGTGAAGCACACAGGGGCTACCAAGAGACCCAGTACTTC. Its protein product is CASSEAHRGYQETQYF.

CDR3 sequence reads: CASSWGRGGNQPQHF. The CDR3 DNA reads as TGTGCCAGCAGTTGGGGCAGGGGGGGCAATCAGCCCCAGCATTTT. This chain links TRBV27 with TRBJ1-5; 7 bases match TRBD1. This CDR3 is built from 15 residues. Germline loops: CDR1 MNHEY, CDR2 SMNVEV (reference sequence). The ends lost 4 bases at V and 2 bases at J; junction bases unmatched: 5.

V and J are TRBV27 and TRBJ2-2; D might be TRBD1 (6 bases). The germline V gene encodes CDR1 MNHEY and CDR2 SMNVEV (reference sequence). The length of the CDR3 is 16 residues. V shed 2 bases and J shed 4 bases, with 14 bases lying between them. The CDR3 nucleotides read TGTGCCAGCAGTTTAGAAGGTCACAGGGCCACCGGGGAGCTGTTTTTT. Translated: CASSLEGHRATGELFF.

The chain couples TRBV19 to TRBJ2-1; 10 bases are a match to TRBD2. V was clipped by 6 bases and J by 10 bases; unmatched bases: 24. Per the germline V gene, CDR1 is LNHDA and CDR2 is SQIVND (reference sequence). The length of the CDR3 is 19 residues. This chain's CDR3 is CASSSRRAGGPNRAREQFF. The CDR3 DNA is TGTGCCAGTAGCTCAAGGAGAGCGGGAGGGCCCAATAGGGCGCGGGAGCAGTTCTTC.

This rearrangement joins TRBV4-2 to TRBJ2-3, with 7 positions matching TRBD2. This CDR3 has 16 amino acids. The ends lost 1 base at V and 8 bases at J; junction bases unmatched: 12. The germline CDR1 and CDR2 sequences are LGHNA and YNFKEQ. The CDR3 reads CASSQAAGEAGATQYF. In DNA form, the CDR3 reads TGTGCCAGCAGCCAAGCGGCGGGGGAGGCGGGAGCTACGCAGTATTTT.

V and J are TRBV9 and TRBJ1-3, with TRBD1 matching over 7 bases. With V trimmed by 2 bases and J by 2 bases, 4 bases remained unmatched. CDR3 length equals 15 residues. Germline CDR1 is SGDLS and CDR2 is YYNGEE. CDR3 protein: CASSVHRGPGNTIYF. CDR3 bases: TGTGCCAGCAGCGTCCACAGGGGCCCTGGAAACACCATATATTTT.

As DNA, the CDR3 is TGTGCCAGCAGCTTAGATCGGAGTGGGCGGGGCTCCTACAATGAGCAGTTCTTC. Translated: CASSLDRSGRGSYNEQFF. The V call is TRBV11-2, the J call TRBJ2-1, with TRBD2 as a possible D gene (6 bases). The germline V gene has CDR1 SGHAT and CDR2 FQNNGV. The CDR3 runs 18 residues. V was cut by 0 bases and J by 0 bases, with 15 bases left in between.

The chain carries TRBV5-6 and TRBJ1-1, with 7 bases fitting TRBD1. CDR1 and CDR2 (germline): SGHDT, YYEEEE. CDR3 length: 14 amino acids. J lost 1 base, V lost 3 bases, and 3 bases had no gene match. CDR3 loop: CASSWGQRNTEAFF. CDR3 nucleotide sequence: TGTGCCAGCAGCTGGGGACAGCGGAACACTGAAGCTTTCTTT.

DNA of the CDR3: TGCGCCAGCAGCCAAGTTACGAGAGGGGGTGTTACTCTGAACACTGAAGCTTTCTTT. It translates to CASSQVTRGGVTLNTEAFF. The genes are TRBV4-1 and TRBJ1-1, with D tentatively TRBD1 (6 bases). This CDR3 is built from 19 residues. CDR1 MGHRA and CDR2 YSYEKL come from the germline V gene. Trimming stripped 1 base from V and 0 bases from J, with 21 bases between.

The genes are TRBV3-1 (or the pseudogene TRBV3-2) and TRBJ2-1; no reliable D call. Germline assignment: CDR1 LGHDT and CDR2 YNNKEL (reference sequence). The CDR3 runs to 15 residues. V lost 3 bases, J lost 7 bases, and 16 bases lay in between. The CDR3 here is CASSQITHERNEQFF. The CDR3 DNA reads as TGTGCCAGCAGCCAGATAACCCACGAGAGGAATGAGCAGTTCTTC.